The 24 T cell receptor beta chains reported below all come from one sample, sequenced in a study of blood T cell repertoires in COVID-19. Profiling relied on immunoSEQ multiplex PCR, and the TCRdb table lists in-frame clones only, not all of them. Seen here are about 200,000 clones, 88% observed once, and the top ten hold around 5.8%. Material: peripheral blood. Source of these receptors: a man aged 40-49 years with active or convalescent COVID-19.

The CDR3 nucleotides are TGTGCCACGACTAGCGGTAACACAGATACGCAGTATTTT. The encoded protein is CATTSGNTDTQYF. The J gene is TRBJ2-3, the V gene TRBV10-3; TRBD2 agrees at 9 bases. The CDR3 has 13 amino acids. Trimming at V came to 10 bases and at J to 2 bases, leaving 4 bases not matched to a gene. In germline, CDR1 is ENHRY, CDR2 SYGVKD.

The chain recombines TRBV7-9 with TRBJ2-1; D is unresolved. V was trimmed by 2 bases and J by 8 bases, leaving 13 bases between them. The CDR3 spans 14 residues. Germline loops: CDR1 SEHNR, CDR2 FQNEAQ (reference sequence). In DNA form, the CDR3 reads TGTGCCAGCAGCTTACTGCAGGTTATCGATGAGCAGTTCTTC. Amino acid sequence: CASSLLQVIDEQFF. Drawing the rest from reference TRBV7-9 and TRBJ2-1, the complete variable domain is DTGVSQNPRHKITKRGQNVTFRCDPISEHNRLYWYRQTLGQGPEFLTYFQNEAQLEKSRLLSDRFSAERPKGSFSTLEIQRTEQGDSAMYLCASSLLQVIDEQFFGPGTRLTVL.

This chain links TRBV6-5 with TRBJ1-1; unclear D gene. The CDR3 covers 11 residues. CDR1 is MNHEY, CDR2 SVGAGI, per germline. Trimming took 4 bases from V and 5 from J, leaving 5 bases between them. DNA for the CDR3: TGTGCCAGCAGTTCCTATACTGAAGCTTTCTTT. This gives the protein CASSSYTEAFF.

This sequence joins TRBV20-1 and TRBJ1-2; TRBD1 agrees at 8 bases. V lost 2 bases to trimming and J lost 13 bases; unmatched junction nucleotides: 3. The germline CDR1 and CDR2 sequences are DFQATT and SNEGSKA (reference sequence). CDR3 size: 10 residues. CDR3 protein: CSARKDRATF. The CDR3 DNA follows: TGCAGTGCTAGAAAGGACAGGGCCACCTTC.

This chain links TRBV14 with TRBJ1-1; 8 bases are shared with TRBD1. The length of the CDR3 is 15 residues. With 5 bases clipped from V and 1 base from J, the junction kept 6 bases outside the gene matches. Per germline, CDR1 SGHDN and CDR2 FVKESK. CDR3 sequence (DNA): TGTGCCAGCAGCTTACGGACAGGGAGGAACACTGAAGCTTTCTTT. Amino acid sequence: CASSLRTGRNTEAFF.

V gene TRBV28 combines with J gene TRBJ1-1; weak D call: TRBD1 (5 bases). Germline V lookup: CDR1 MDHEN, CDR2 SYDVKM. Trimming took off 9 bases at V and 1 base at J, with 12 bases between the two ends. The CDR3 runs to 13 residues. The CDR3 DNA sequence: TGTGCCAGTGTGGGGCAGTCGAACACTGAAGCTTTCTTT. The encoded protein is CASVGQSNTEAFF.

The chain couples TRBV5-5 to TRBJ2-7, with 11 bases lining up with TRBD1. The junction had 4 bases not matched to a gene; V was cut back by 4 bases and J by 4 bases. The CDR3 loop spans 14 amino acids. The germline gives CDR1 SGHKS, CDR2 YYEKEE (reference sequence). The CDR3 DNA reads as TGTGCCAGCAGCAGGGGGACAGGGGGATACGAGCAGTACTTC. Translated, it gives CASSRGTGGYEQYF. Drawing the rest from reference TRBV5-5 and TRBJ2-7, the complete variable domain is DAGVTQSPTHLIKTRGQQVTLRCSPISGHKSVSWYQQVLGQGPQFIFQYYEKEERGRGNFPDRFSARQFPNYSSELNVNALLLGDSALYLCASSRGTGGYEQYFGPGTRLTVT.

The rearrangement links TRBV4-3 to TRBJ2-3; tentative D call: TRBD2 (5 bases). From germline, CDR1 is LGHNA and CDR2 YSLEER. This CDR3 has 15 amino acids. The V end was cut by 0 bases, the J end by 5 bases, with 12 bases between. CDR3 loop: CASSQERRGGDTQYF. In DNA, the CDR3 is TGCGCCAGCAGCCAAGAGCGACGGGGTGGAGATACGCAGTATTTT.

The chain joins TRBV19 to TRBJ1-2; TRBD1 is a possible D gene (5 bases). The CDR3 runs 14 residues. V lost 3 bases and J 1 base, leaving 9 bases between the germline ends. CDR1 and CDR2 (germline): LNHDA, SQIVND (reference sequence). Here the CDR3 DNA reads TGTGCCAGTAGTATTTCTGACAGTAACTATGGCTACACCTTC. This gives the protein CASSISDSNYGYTF.

In its sample, this clone was seen a few times. The CDR3 coding sequence is TGTGCCAGCCGAGGGACAGGAGCTTCCTACGAGCAGTACTTC. Amino acid sequence: CASRGTGASYEQYF. The chain has TRBV6-5 and TRBJ2-7, with 8 bases lining up with TRBD1. CDR1 MNHEY and CDR2 SVGAGI come from the germline V gene. V shed 8 bases, J shed 1 base, and the junction held 7 bases outside the gene matches. The CDR3 runs to 14 residues.

The V call is TRBV6-5, the J call TRBJ2-3, with 8 bases fitting TRBD2. Germline loops: CDR1 MNHEY, CDR2 SVGAGI. The CDR3 consists of 12 residues. V was pared by 7 bases and J by 6 bases, with 3 bases of the junction left unmatched. The CDR3 DNA follows: TGTGCCAGCACCGGGGGGGCGGATACGCAGTATTTT. It specifies CASTGGADTQYF.

The chain joins TRBV10-3 to TRBJ1-6; the match to TRBD1 covers 9 bases. With 6 bases clipped from V and 9 bases from J, the junction kept 6 bases outside the gene matches. The CDR3 is 14 residues long. The germline V gene encodes CDR1 ENHRY and CDR2 SYGVKD. The CDR3 spells CAISGQGQVSPLHF. Here the CDR3 DNA reads TGTGCCATCAGCGGACAGGGGCAGGTTTCACCCCTCCACTTT.

The rearrangement joins TRBV7-2 to TRBJ2-3; possibly TRBD2 for D (7 bases). Germline CDR1 and CDR2: SGHTA and FQGNSA. V lost 2 bases and J 4 bases, leaving 16 bases between the germline ends. The CDR3 length is 16 residues. The CDR3 nucleotides are TGTGCCAGCAGCTTAATTGGGGGGGCCAGGGCAGATACGCAGTATTTT. Its translation: CASSLIGGARADTQYF.

V usage is TRBV5-1 and J usage is TRBJ2-3, with 8 bases matching TRBD2. This CDR3 spans 15 amino acids. V shed 1 base and J 6 bases; nucleotides not matched to a gene: 7. Germline CDR1 reads SGHRS; CDR2 reads YFSETQ. CDR3 coding DNA: TGCGCCAGCAGCTTGAGCGGGAGTCATAGGGATACGCAGTATTTT. Protein product: CASSLSGSHRDTQYF.

The V and J genes are TRBV5-1 and TRBJ2-3; possibly TRBD1 for D (6 bases). Germline CDR1 reads SGHRS; CDR2 reads YFSETQ. Trimming took 0 bases from V and 0 from J, leaving 14 bases between them. CDR3 length: 17 residues. CDR3: CASSLARGTESTDTQYF. The DNA of the CDR3 is TGCGCCAGCAGCTTGGCCAGGGGAACAGAAAGCACAGATACGCAGTATTTT.

V usage is TRBV11-2 and J usage is TRBJ1-1; 12 bases agree with TRBD1. V lost 6 bases and J lost 1; bases outside the gene matches: 9. The CDR3 covers 17 residues. Germline loops: CDR1 SGHAT, CDR2 FQNNGV. As DNA, the CDR3 is TGTGCCAGCAGAAGCCCCGGGACAGGGGGCAAGAACACTGAAGCTTTCTTT. It yields the protein CASRSPGTGGKNTEAFF.

The chain is built from TRBV12-3 or TRBV12-4 and TRBJ2-7; D is possibly TRBD2 (6 bases). V lost 4 bases, J lost 0 bases, and 7 bases lay in between. The CDR3 runs 13 residues. In nucleotides, the CDR3 is TGTGCCAGCAGTTACGGGAGCTCCTACGAGCAGTACTTC. Protein sequence: CASSYGSSYEQYF.

In this sample, this clone turned up once. The chain is built from TRBV3-1 (or the pseudogene TRBV3-2) and TRBJ1-2; TRBD1 matches at 10 bases. The trim removed 4 bases at V and 7 bases at J, leaving 3 bases unmatched. CDR1 is LGHDT and CDR2 is YNNKEL in the germline V gene (reference sequence). The CDR3 has 13 amino acids. This CDR3 is CASSRQGAGGYTF. CDR3 DNA: TGTGCCAGCAGCCGACAGGGGGCGGGTGGCTACACCTTC.

The chain recombines TRBV19 with TRBJ1-3; D ambiguous. V lost 0 bases, J lost 1 base, and 16 bases lay in between. This CDR3 contains 18 residues. The V gene's germline CDR1 is LNHDA and CDR2 SQIVND (reference sequence). CDR3 in DNA: TGTGCCAGTAGTATAGATCGGTGGGCCAGTGGTTCTGGAAACACCATATATTTT. Translation: CASSIDRWASGSGNTIYF.

The chain joins TRBV2 to TRBJ1-2; D remains unclear. This CDR3 is built from 14 residues. The germline V gene has CDR1 SNHLY and CDR2 FYNNEI. The V and J ends lost 7 bases and 6 bases respectively, with 18 bases between them. The CDR3 DNA follows: TGTGCCAGCACTTCGAGGAGTACATGGGATGGCTACACCTTC. As protein: CASTSRSTWDGYTF.

Points on this clone: The junction differs from germline at one of its ends, possibly a read error. The V gene is TRBV11-2, the J gene TRBJ2-1; TRBD2 might be the D (5 bases). Germline V gene lookup returns CDR1 SGHAT and CDR2 FQNNGV. The CDR3 length is 11 residues. The CDR3 bases are TGTGCCAGCAGCTTAACGGAGGTTAGTGTCTTC. The encoded protein is CASSLTEVSVF. Filled out from reference TRBV11-2 and TRBJ2-1, the complete variable domain reads EAGVAQSPRYKIIEKRQSVAFWCNPISGHATLYWYQQILGQGPKLLIQFQNNGVVDDSQLPKDRFSAERLKGVDSTLKIQPAKLEDSAVYLCASSLTEVSVFGPGTRLTVL.

The sample holds one count of this clone. This rearrangement joins TRBV5-1 to TRBJ2-3; 12 bases agree with TRBD2. The V gene end was trimmed by 0 bases and the J gene end by 3 bases; junction bases not matched to a gene: 5. Germline values: CDR1 SGHRS, CDR2 YFSETQ. CDR3 size: 17 residues. In DNA form, the CDR3 reads TGCGCCAGCAGCTTGGTGACTAGCGGGAGTGTAACAGATACGCAGTATTTT. Amino acid sequence: CASSLVTSGSVTDTQYF.

The rearrangement uses TRBV3-1 (or the pseudogene TRBV3-2) and TRBJ2-5; 13 bases are a match to TRBD2. This CDR3 has 16 residues. CDR1 is LGHDT and CDR2 is YNNKEL in the germline V gene (reference sequence). J gave up 7 bases and V 0 bases, and 5 bases lay outside the gene matches. CDR3 nucleotide sequence: TGTGCCAGCAGCCAAGACGCACTAGCGGGGGGGCGGACCCAGTACTTC. Translated, it gives CASSQDALAGGRTQYF.

The chain carries TRBV7-8 and TRBJ2-3, with D unclear. The CDR3 covers 12 residues. Trimming removed 5 bases at V and 2 bases at J, with 5 bases between. Germline assignment: CDR1 SGHVS and CDR2 FQNEAQ. Written as DNA, the CDR3 is TGTGCCAGCAGCCCCTTCACAGATACGCAGTATTTT. Its protein is CASSPFTDTQYF. The full variable domain, its missing parts supplied by reference TRBV7-8 and TRBJ2-3, is GAGVSQSPRYKVAKRGQDVALRCDPISGHVSLFWYQQALGQGPEFLTYFQNEAQLDKSGLPSDRFFAERPEGSVSTLKIQRTQQEDSAVYLCASSPFTDTQYFGPGTRLTVL.